One and the same sample provided the 24 T cell receptor beta chains below, sequenced in a study of blood T cells in healthy people across ages. A sample-barcoded 5' primer and a J-beta primer mix were used in a second PCR of roughly 7 to 11 cycles. TCRdb used MiXCR to reprocess the 5' RACE reads, holding one entry per CDR3 protein. The sample consists of 550,000 to 750,000 distinct CDR3 sequences, 20% to 25% of them appearing once. Specimen: blood. The receptors were sampled from a man between 65 and 79 years old in good health.

V usage is TRBV7-2 and J usage is TRBJ1-3, with D possibly TRBD1 on 5 matching bases. Germline V gene sequence: CDR1 SGHTA, CDR2 FQGNSA. This CDR3 region has 17 residues. V was clipped by 1 base and J by 0 bases, with 13 bases between them. The CDR3 loop is CASSLEYPGLSGNTIYF. In DNA form, the CDR3 reads TGTGCCAGCAGCTTAGAGTATCCAGGGCTCTCTGGAAACACCATATATTTT.

CDR3 nucleotide sequence: TGTGCCACCAGTGACAGGCGGTGGAACAATGAGCAGTTCTTC. Translated, it gives CATSDRRWNNEQFF. The V call is TRBV24-1, the J call TRBJ2-1; D gene ambiguous. The CDR3 totals 14 residues. The V gene lost 4 bases and the J gene lost 5 bases, with 11 bases spanning the gap. Per the germline V gene, CDR1 is KGHDR and CDR2 is SFDVKD.

A few counts support this clonotype. The chain is built from TRBV29-1 and TRBJ2-1; D unresolved. Germline CDR1 and CDR2: SQVTM and ANQGSEA. Trimming left V 7 bases short and J 7 bases short, with 8 bases between. The length of the CDR3 is 10 residues. CDR3 in amino acids: CSAAHNEQFF. CDR3 bases: TGCAGCGCCGCCCATAATGAGCAGTTCTTC.

The rearrangement joins TRBV28 to TRBJ2-5; D tentatively fits TRBD1 or TRBD2 (6 bases each). The end of the DNA fits TRBJ2-7 better, so the J call may be wrong. Germline CDR1 and CDR2: MDHEN and SYDVKM. This CDR3 region has 16 residues. The CDR3 sequence is CASSLGPWGAAYEQYF. As DNA, the CDR3 is TGTGCCAGCAGTTTAGGCCCCTGGGGGGCGGCCTACGAGCAGTACTTC.

The J gene is TRBJ2-5, the V gene TRBV28; D call uncertain. The better agreement between TRBJ2-7 and the DNA end casts doubt on the J call. Germline V lookup: CDR1 MDHEN, CDR2 SYDVKM. CDR3 size: 13 residues. The CDR3 sequence is CASTTTAGYEQYF. CDR3 DNA: TGTGCCAGCACAACCACCGCTGGGTACGAGCAGTACTTC.

This clonotype was seen a few times. V is TRBV5-1 and J is TRBJ2-5; D uncertain. Germline V gives CDR1 SGHRS, CDR2 YFSETQ. V was shortened by 0 bases and J by 3 bases, with 12 bases between the two germline ends. This CDR3 has 15 amino acids. The CDR3 region has the DNA TGCGCCAGCAGCTTGGACGGAATCTCGGAAGAGACCCAGTACTTC. Residues: CASSLDGISEETQYF.

There are a few counts of this clonotype. The V gene is TRBV29-1, the J gene TRBJ1-1, with 10 positions matching TRBD1. CDR1 is SQVTM and CDR2 is ANQGSEA in the germline V gene. CDR3 length equals 12 residues. The trim removed 4 bases at V and 7 bases at J, leaving 3 bases unmatched. The CDR3 spells CSVGRTGGEAFF. As DNA, the CDR3 is TGCAGCGTTGGGAGGACAGGGGGTGAAGCTTTCTTT. Based on the CDR3 plus reference TRBV29-1 and TRBJ1-1, the full variable domain is SAVISQKPSRDICQRGTSLTIQCQVDSQVTMMFWYRQQPGQSLTLIATANQGSEATYESGFVIDKFPISRPNLTFSTLTVSNMSPEDSSIYLCSVGRTGGEAFFGQGTRLTVV.

The chain joins TRBV7-2 to TRBJ2-3; 9 nucleotides line up with TRBD2. V lost 4 bases and J lost 3; bases outside the gene matches: 5. CDR1 is SGHTA and CDR2 is FQGNSA in the germline V gene. CDR3 size: 15 residues. This CDR3 is CASSSQSGRTDTQYF. The DNA of the CDR3 is TGTGCCAGCAGCTCACAGAGCGGGAGGACAGATACGCAGTATTTT.

Comment on this clonotype: At one boundary the junction diverges from the germline segment, which might be a read error. J is TRBJ1-4 and V is TRBV20-1; 9 bases match TRBD1. CDR3 length: 13 residues. The germline gives CDR1 DFQATT, CDR2 SNEGSKA (reference sequence). As DNA, the CDR3 is TGCAGTCCTCTGGGGACAGGGACTGAAAAACGGTTTTTT. Its protein is CSPLGTGTEKRFF.

The genes are TRBV12-3 or TRBV12-4 and TRBJ1-1, with TRBD1 matching over 7 bases. Trimming took 2 bases from V and 1 from J; bases not matched to a gene: 1. There are 14 residues in the CDR3. The chain's CDR3 is CASSLRGPNTEAFF. In DNA form, the CDR3 reads TGTGCCAGCAGTTTAAGGGGGCCGAACACTGAAGCTTTCTTT.

To note about this clonotype: The conserved phenylalanine or tryptophan normally closing the CDR3 is absent here, so this likely arose from a read error. The chain has TRBV2 and TRBJ2-7; D is uncertain. Germline V gene data show CDR1 as SNHLY and CDR2 as FYNNEI. The CDR3 is 12 residues long. The CDR3 nucleotides read TGTGCCGGCAGTGAAGCTGTGGGGGAGCAGTACTCC. Protein: CAGSEAVGEQYS.

The chain uses TRBV20-1 and TRBJ2-5, with 7 bases matching TRBD2. The DNA end lines up better with TRBJ2-7; the J call may be wrong. CDR3 length equals 14 residues. The germline gives CDR1 DFQATT, CDR2 SNEGSKA (reference sequence). CDR3 DNA: TGCAGTGCTAGAGAAGGGGAGGGAGGCGGCGAGCAGTACTTC. Translation gives CSAREGEGGGEQYF.

The rearrangement joins TRBV7-2 to TRBJ2-2; 12 bases align to TRBD2. CDR1 SGHTA and CDR2 FQGNSA come from the germline V gene. There are 17 residues in the CDR3. V gave up 8 bases and J gave up 3 bases; unmatched junction bases: 10. The CDR3: CASGARTSGIHTGELFF. As DNA, the CDR3 is TGTGCCAGCGGTGCACGGACTAGCGGGATACACACCGGGGAGCTGTTTTTT.

CDR3 protein: CASSQGTGWNSPLHF. In DNA, the CDR3 is TGCGCCAGCAGCCAAGGGACAGGGTGGAATTCACCCCTCCACTTT. J is TRBJ1-6 and V is TRBV4-3, with 8 bases fitting TRBD1. J was trimmed by 7 bases and V by 1 base; bases with no gene match: 3. Germline-derived CDR1 and CDR2 are LGHNA and YSLEER. The CDR3 sequence is 15 residues long.

This clonotype has just a few counts. CDR3 sequence: CAITEGTGLDTEAFF. The CDR3 DNA reads TGTGCCATCACCGAGGGGACAGGGTTAGACACTGAAGCTTTCTTT. The chain has TRBV10-3 and TRBJ1-1, with 9 bases identical to TRBD1. CDR1 ENHRY and CDR2 SYGVKD come from the germline V gene. The trim removed 7 bases at V and 3 bases at J, leaving 9 bases unmatched. The CDR3 consists of 15 residues.

This clonotype appeared a few times. This chain links TRBV24-1 with TRBJ1-5, with TRBD1 matching 8 bases. CDR1 is KGHDR, CDR2 SFDVKD, per germline. The CDR3 loop spans 14 amino acids. V gave up 6 bases and J gave up 5 bases; unmatched junction bases: 5. The CDR3: CATSMTGEDQPQHF. CDR3 DNA: TGTGCCACCAGTATGACAGGGGAAGATCAGCCCCAGCATTTT.

There are a few counts of this clonotype. The J gene is TRBJ2-7, the V gene TRBV29-1; maybe TRBD2 (6 bases). This CDR3 is 16 amino acids long. Germline CDR1 reads SQVTM; CDR2 reads ANQGSEA. V was pared by 3 bases and J by 3 bases, with 21 bases between. The CDR3 here is CSVDQAGGNLNYEQYF. CDR3 DNA sequence: TGCAGCGTTGACCAGGCGGGCGGGAACTTGAACTACGAGCAGTACTTC.

This clonotype was seen more than once but under ten times. The chain couples TRBV9 to TRBJ2-2; a possible D gene is TRBD2 (6 bases). The V gene's germline CDR1 is SGDLS and CDR2 YYNGEE. V was cut by 3 bases and J by 5 bases, with 17 bases left in between. CDR3 length: 16 amino acids. Here the CDR3 DNA reads TGTGCCAGCAGCGCCCGGGACTCCCCGGGGACCGGGGAGCTGTTTTTT. This translates into CASSARDSPGTGELFF.

In its sample, this clonotype was seen many times. This CDR3 reads CASSPHYSKHYEQYF. In DNA, the CDR3 is TGTGCCAGCAGCCCCCATTATTCTAAACATTACGAGCAGTACTTC. The genes are TRBV7-2 and TRBJ2-7; D call uncertain. The CDR3 sequence is 15 residues long. Germline lookup yields CDR1 SGHTA and CDR2 FQGNSA. Deletions cut 5 bases from V and 4 bases from J, with 18 bases between.

This clonotype was picked up a small number of times. The rearrangement links TRBV2 to TRBJ2-6; D unresolved. This CDR3 is 16 amino acids long. The germline CDR1 and CDR2 sequences are SNHLY and FYNNEI. V dropped 7 bases and J dropped 2 bases, with 15 bases sitting between them. The CDR3 protein is CASTGTVRPGANVLTF. CDR3 nucleotide sequence: TGTGCCAGCACGGGCACTGTACGACCTGGGGCCAACGTCCTGACTTTC.

The gene calls are TRBV24-1 and TRBJ2-3; 8 nucleotides match TRBD2. Germline V gives CDR1 KGHDR, CDR2 SFDVKD. V dropped 5 bases and J dropped 0; count of bases not matched to a gene: 6. The CDR3 sequence is 16 residues long. The CDR3 reads CATSGPTSESTDTQYF. As DNA, the CDR3 is TGTGCCACCAGTGGACCGACTAGCGAAAGCACAGATACGCAGTATTTT.

As DNA, the CDR3 is TGCAGTGCTAGAGACCCGGGGAGGGGGCAGAATGAGCAGTTCTTC. This gives the protein CSARDPGRGQNEQFF. The chain uses TRBV20-1 and TRBJ2-5; D may be TRBD1 or TRBD2 (7 bases each). The DNA matches TRBJ2-1 better at its end, which makes the J call doubtful. Germline V gives CDR1 DFQATT, CDR2 SNEGSKA (reference sequence). The CDR3 totals 15 residues.

The genes are TRBV25-1 and TRBJ2-6, with D possibly TRBD1 on 5 matching bases. The CDR3 is 17 amino acids. V lost 9 bases and J 0 bases, leaving 18 bases between the germline ends. CDR1 is MGHDK, CDR2 SYGVNS, per germline. In DNA, the CDR3 is TGTGCCAGTAGTCCGCAAGACAGCAACTCTGGGGCCAACGTCCTGACTTTC. Protein sequence: CASSPQDSNSGANVLTF.

The rearrangement uses TRBV6-6 and TRBJ2-7; 8 bases fit TRBD2. Per the germline V gene, CDR1 is MNHNY and CDR2 is SVGAGI (reference sequence). The CDR3 has 15 amino acids. V dropped 6 bases and J dropped 0; count of bases not matched to a gene: 7. The chain's CDR3 is CASRRRGESSYEQYF. DNA of the CDR3: TGTGCCAGCAGACGGCGGGGGGAAAGCTCCTACGAGCAGTACTTC.